The 15 T cell receptor beta chains below come from one sample, sequenced in a study of memory CD4+ T cells and cytomegalovirus serostatus. Single viable CD3+CD4+CD8-CD45RO+ cells were sorted as the memory CD4+ T cells. Assay: immunoSEQ multiplex PCR; the TCRdb copy retains only in-frame clones and omits some. This sample has some 45,000 clones; around four fifths occur once, and the top ten carry more than 0.95%. The sample consisted of memory CD4+ T cells from blood. The receptors here all came from an adult in good health and CMV-seropositive.

The chain has TRBV19 and TRBJ2-5; 8 nucleotides agree with TRBD1. The CDR3 runs 13 residues. Germline CDR1 LNHDA, CDR2 SQIVND (reference sequence). Trimming took 4 bases from V and 5 from J; bases not matched to a gene: 3. The CDR3, as DNA: TGTGCCAGTAGTAGAACAGGGGGTGAGACCCAGTACTTC. Its protein product is CASSRTGGETQYF.

The V gene is TRBV2, the J gene TRBJ2-7; tentative D call: TRBD1 (5 bases). CDR1 is SNHLY and CDR2 is FYNNEI in the germline V gene. Trimming took 5 bases from V and 0 from J, leaving 11 bases between them. The CDR3 has 14 amino acids. The CDR3 region is CASSIDRNSYEQYF. CDR3 DNA: TGTGCCAGCAGTATCGACAGAAACTCCTACGAGCAGTACTTC.

The chain links TRBV5-1 to TRBJ1-2, with a possible D match to TRBD1 (6 bases). CDR3 length: 14 amino acids. Trimming shortened V by 1 base and J by 8 bases, and 15 bases separated the two germline ends. The germline V gene encodes CDR1 SGHRS and CDR2 YFSETQ. DNA for the CDR3: TGCGCCAGCAGCTTGACCCCAGGGGATCTAGGCTACACCTTC. It yields the protein CASSLTPGDLGYTF.

This clone occurred a few times. The gene calls are TRBV28 and TRBJ1-1, with TRBD1 matching 9 bases. Germline loops: CDR1 MDHEN, CDR2 SYDVKM. The CDR3 contains 13 residues. Trimming at V came to 2 bases and at J to 5 bases, leaving 0 bases not matched to a gene. The CDR3 DNA reads TGTGCCAGCAGTTTAGGACAGGGGACTGAAGCTTTCTTT. As protein: CASSLGQGTEAFF.

The chain employs TRBV28 and TRBJ2-5; 15 positions match TRBD2. V was pared by 4 bases and J by 5 bases, with 5 bases of the junction left unmatched. Germline V CDR1 and CDR2: MDHEN, SYDVKM. CDR3 length: 16 amino acids. CDR3 DNA sequence: TGTGCCAGCAGTTGGGGACTAGCGGGGGGCGAGGAGACCCAGTACTTC. Its translation: CASSWGLAGGEETQYF.

The V call is TRBV7-6, the J call TRBJ1-3; unclear D gene. V shed 5 bases and J shed 1 base, with 6 bases lying between them. The length of the CDR3 is 13 residues. The germline V gene encodes CDR1 SGHVS and CDR2 FNYEAQ. The CDR3 here is CASSHASGNTIYF. CDR3 DNA: TGTGCCAGCAGCCACGCTTCTGGAAACACCATATATTTT. The full variable domain, its missing parts supplied by reference TRBV7-6 and TRBJ1-3, is GAGVSQSPRYKVTKRGQDVALRCDPISGHVSLYWYRQALGQGPEFLTYFNYEAQQDKSGLPNDRFSAERPEGSISTLTIQRTEQRDSAMYRCASSHASGNTIYFGEGSWLTVV.

This clone was seen many times. The same CDR3 arises from other DNA sequences in this sample as well. The chain has TRBV5-1 and TRBJ2-2; D is unclear. The CDR3 runs to 13 residues. V dropped 4 bases and J dropped 5 bases, with 9 bases sitting between them. CDR1 and CDR2 from the germline V gene are SGHRS and YFSETQ. This CDR3 is CASSASGTGELFF. CDR3 sequence (DNA): TGCGCCAGCAGCGCCTCAGGAACCGGGGAGCTGTTTTTT.

The V and J genes are TRBV28 and TRBJ1-1, with D perhaps matching TRBD1 (5 bases). V was clipped by 4 bases and J by 1 base, with 16 bases between them. The CDR3 contains 16 residues. Looked up from germline, CDR1 is MDHEN and CDR2 is SYDVKM. In DNA form, the CDR3 reads TGTGCCAGCAGTTCAGGGACCGTCGACGGGAACACTGAAGCTTTCTTT. The encoded protein is CASSSGTVDGNTEAFF.

The chain joins TRBV7-9 to TRBJ1-3; 8 nucleotides agree with TRBD1. The CDR3 totals 12 residues. Looked up from germline, CDR1 is SEHNR and CDR2 is FQNEAQ (reference sequence). With V trimmed by 7 bases and J by 9 bases, 5 bases remained unmatched. CDR3 in amino acids: CASKGQEVTIYF. CDR3 DNA: TGTGCCAGCAAGGGACAGGAGGTCACCATATATTTT.

This clone was observed a handful of times. The rearrangement uses TRBV5-6 and TRBJ2-5; 12 nucleotides match TRBD2. With 4 bases clipped from V and 5 bases from J, the junction kept 9 bases outside the gene matches. CDR1 is SGHDT and CDR2 is YYEEEE in the germline V gene. The CDR3 consists of 16 residues. The CDR3 region has the DNA TGTGCCAGCAGCCCAACCCGACTAGCGGGGGCGGAGACCCAGTACTTC. Residues: CASSPTRLAGAETQYF.

This chain links TRBV5-4 with TRBJ1-3, with 8 bases identical to TRBD1. Germline CDR1 SGHNT, CDR2 YYREEE (reference sequence). The CDR3 consists of 14 residues. Unmatched junction bases numbered 1, after V lost 2 bases and J lost 3 bases. This chain's CDR3 is CASSLGTGGNTIYF. DNA for the CDR3: TGTGCCAGCAGCTTAGGGACAGGTGGAAACACCATATATTTT.

This chain connects TRBV2 to TRBJ1-3, with TRBD1 as a possible D gene (5 bases). This CDR3 contains 16 residues. The germline CDR1 and CDR2 sequences are SNHLY and FYNNEI. The V gene lost 2 bases and the J gene lost 4 bases, with 15 bases spanning the gap. CDR3 coding DNA: TGTGCCAGCAGTGAACTGGGCAGGGAATCCGGAAACACCATATATTTT. It is translated as CASSELGRESGNTIYF.

This chain connects TRBV7-2 to TRBJ2-3, with TRBD2 matching over 13 bases. The J segment lost 0 bases and the V segment lost 1 base, leaving 4 bases of the junction unmatched. CDR3 length equals 18 residues. Germline V gene lookup returns CDR1 SGHTA and CDR2 FQGNSA. This CDR3 is CASSLVGTSGASTDTQYF. Written as DNA, the CDR3 is TGTGCCAGCAGCTTAGTTGGGACTAGCGGGGCCAGCACAGATACGCAGTATTTT.

The chain has TRBV18 and TRBJ2-3, with 11 bases identical to TRBD2. Germline CDR1 is KGHSH and CDR2 is LQKENI. This CDR3 contains 17 residues. Trimming took 3 bases from V and 2 from J; bases not matched to a gene: 7. The chain's CDR3 is CASSPSGGAGVTDTQYF. The CDR3 coding sequence is TGTGCCAGCTCACCTAGCGGGGGGGCCGGGGTCACAGATACGCAGTATTTT.

V usage is TRBV2 and J usage is TRBJ1-5; D possibly corresponds to TRBD1 (6 bases). V shed 5 bases and J shed 6 bases, with 17 bases lying between them. CDR1 SNHLY and CDR2 FYNNEI come from the germline V gene. This CDR3 spans 15 amino acids. The CDR3 DNA reads as TGTGCCAGCAGTAGGGACATGCCGGTGGGTCAGCCCCAGCATTTT. Its protein is CASSRDMPVGQPQHF.